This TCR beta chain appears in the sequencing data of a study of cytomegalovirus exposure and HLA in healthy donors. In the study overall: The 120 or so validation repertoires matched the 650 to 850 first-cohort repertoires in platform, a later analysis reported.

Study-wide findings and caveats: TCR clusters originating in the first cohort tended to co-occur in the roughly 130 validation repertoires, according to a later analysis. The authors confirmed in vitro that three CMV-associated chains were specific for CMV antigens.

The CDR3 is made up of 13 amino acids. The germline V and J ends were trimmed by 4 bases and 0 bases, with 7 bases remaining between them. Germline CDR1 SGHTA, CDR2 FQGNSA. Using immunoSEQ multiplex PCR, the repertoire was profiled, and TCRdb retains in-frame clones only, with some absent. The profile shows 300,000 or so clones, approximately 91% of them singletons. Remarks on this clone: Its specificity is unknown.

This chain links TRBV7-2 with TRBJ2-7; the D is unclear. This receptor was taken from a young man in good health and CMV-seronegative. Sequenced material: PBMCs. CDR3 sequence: CASSSGFSYEQYF. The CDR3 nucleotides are TGTGCCAGCAGCTCCGGGTTCTCCTACGAGCAGTACTTC.